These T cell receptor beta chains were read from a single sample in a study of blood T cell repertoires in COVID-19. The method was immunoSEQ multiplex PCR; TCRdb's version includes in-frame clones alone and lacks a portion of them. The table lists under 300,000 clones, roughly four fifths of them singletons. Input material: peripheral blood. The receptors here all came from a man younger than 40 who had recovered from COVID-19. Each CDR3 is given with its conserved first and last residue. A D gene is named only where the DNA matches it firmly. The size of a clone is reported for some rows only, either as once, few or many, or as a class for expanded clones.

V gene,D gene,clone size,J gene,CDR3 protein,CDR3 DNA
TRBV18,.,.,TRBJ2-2,CASSPNQGGELFF,TGTGCCAGCTCACCGAATCAGGGCGGGGAGCTGTTTTTT
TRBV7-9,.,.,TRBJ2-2,CASSSLGAGELFF,TGTGCCAGCAGCTCCCTCGGGGCCGGGGAGCTGTTTTTT
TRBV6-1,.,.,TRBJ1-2,CASSDPQDGYTF,TGTGCCAGCAGTGACCCGCAGGATGGCTACACCTTC
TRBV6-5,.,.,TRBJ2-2,CASSYGTGLDGELFF,TGTGCCAGCAGTTACGGTACAGGTCTAGATGGGGAGCTGTTTTTT
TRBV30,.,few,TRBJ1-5,CAWTLGAGSNQPQHF,TGTGCCTGGACCCTGGGGGCAGGGAGCAATCAGCCCCAGCATTTT
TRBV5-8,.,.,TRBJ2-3,CASSTGTLNTDTQYF,TGTGCCAGCAGCACCGGGACTCTAAACACAGATACGCAGTATTTT
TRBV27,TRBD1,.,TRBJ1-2,CASSLGTGLYYGYTF,TGTGCCAGCAGTTTAGGGACAGGGCTATACTATGGCTACACCTTC
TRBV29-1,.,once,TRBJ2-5,CSVAWLLRQETQYF,TGCAGCGTTGCATGGTTACTGCGTCAAGAGACCCAGTACTTC
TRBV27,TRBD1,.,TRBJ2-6,CASSPTGSGANVLTF,TGTGCCAGCAGTCCGACAGGGTCTGGGGCCAACGTCCTGACTTTC
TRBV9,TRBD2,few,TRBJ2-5,CASSVAPTSGGAGTQYF,TGTGCCAGCAGCGTAGCTCCGACTAGCGGGGGGGCGGGGACCCAGTACTTC
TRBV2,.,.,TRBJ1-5,CASTKGRGYSNQPQHF,TGTGCCAGCACCAAGGGCAGGGGATATAGCAATCAGCCCCAGCATTTT
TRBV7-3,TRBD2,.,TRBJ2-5,CASSLTSGVYETQYF,TGTGCCAGCAGCTTGACTAGCGGGGTGTATGAGACCCAGTACTTC
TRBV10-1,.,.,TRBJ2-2,CASSGAANTGELFF,TGCGCCAGCAGTGGGGCAGCGAACACCGGGGAGCTGTTTTTT
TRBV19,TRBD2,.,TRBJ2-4,CASSTSGTRILENIQYF,TGTGCCAGTAGTACATCCGGGACTAGGATTCTTGAAAACATTCAGTACTTC
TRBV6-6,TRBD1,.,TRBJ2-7,CASRPGQNYEQYF,TGTGCCAGTCGTCCGGGACAGAACTACGAGCAGTACTTC
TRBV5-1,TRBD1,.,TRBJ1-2,CASSLMGQLYGYTF,TGCGCCAGCAGCTTGATGGGACAGTTGTATGGCTACACCTTC
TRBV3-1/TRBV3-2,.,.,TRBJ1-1,CASNPGPGTEAFF,TGTGCCAGCAACCCCGGCCCGGGAACTGAAGCTTTCTTT
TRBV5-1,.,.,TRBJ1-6,CASSLEGGGNSPLHF,TGCGCCAGCAGCTTGGAGGGAGGCGGTAATTCACCCCTCCACTTT
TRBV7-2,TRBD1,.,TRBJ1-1,CASSLNRGFTEAFF,TGTGCCAGCAGCTTAAACAGGGGGTTTACTGAAGCTTTCTTT
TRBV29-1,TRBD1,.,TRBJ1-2,CSVGTDLYGYTF,TGCAGCGTAGGGACAGATCTCTATGGCTACACCTTC
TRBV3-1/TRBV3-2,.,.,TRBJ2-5,CASKGGPGETQYF,TGTGCCAGCAAAGGGGGACCGGGAGAGACCCAGTACTTC
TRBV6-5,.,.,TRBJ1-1,CASRGNRAGGTEAFF,TGTGCCAGCAGAGGTAATAGGGCCGGAGGCACTGAAGCTTTCTTT
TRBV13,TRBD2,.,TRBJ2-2,CASSSGGFNTGELFF,TGTGCCAGCAGCTCGGGGGGTTTTAACACCGGGGAGCTGTTTTTT
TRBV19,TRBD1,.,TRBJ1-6,CASTQGDRSSPLHF,TGTGCCAGTACCCAAGGGGACAGAAGTTCACCCCTCCACTTT
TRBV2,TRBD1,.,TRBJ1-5,CASSGQGMNQPQHF,TGTGCCAGCTCGGGACAGGGGATGAATCAGCCCCAGCATTTT
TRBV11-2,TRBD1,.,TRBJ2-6,CASRRQGSGANVLTF,TGTGCCAGCAGGAGACAGGGGAGTGGGGCCAACGTCCTGACTTTC
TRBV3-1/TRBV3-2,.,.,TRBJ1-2,CASSQQGSNYGYTF,TGTGCCAGCAGCCAACAGGGTTCTAACTATGGCTACACCTTC
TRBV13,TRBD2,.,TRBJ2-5,CASSAGGEETQYF,TGTGCCAGCAGCGCCGGGGGGGAAGAGACCCAGTACTTC
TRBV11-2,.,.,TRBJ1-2,CASSLDSAGIYGYTF,TGTGCCAGCAGCTTAGACTCGGCGGGGATTTATGGCTACACCTTC